Listed here are 26 T cell receptor beta chains from one sample, sequenced in a study of T-cell reconstitution after alpha-beta-depleted transplantation in children. Preparation of the TCRbeta library involved a method that used unique molecular identifiers. From the PCR reads, TCRdb called clonotypes with MiXCR, one entry per CDR3 protein. The sample yields approximately 400,000 distinct CDR3 sequences, about 16% seen once. The sequencing here drew on PBMCs, mostly from graft donor cells, taken 360 days after TCRalphabeta/CD19-depleted stem cell transplant. The receptors here all came from a boy less than two years old who had a stem cell transplant for Wiskott-Aldrich syndrome, so the T cells may come from the graft donor.

The sample holds a few counts of this clonotype. The genes are TRBV11-2 and TRBJ1-2, with 8 nucleotides matching TRBD1. From germline, CDR1 is SGHAT and CDR2 FQNNGV. This CDR3 contains 15 residues. J gave up 3 bases and V 1 base, and 4 bases lay outside the gene matches. The CDR3 spells CASSLGTGLYYGYTF. As DNA, the CDR3 is TGTGCCAGCAGCTTAGGGACAGGGTTATACTATGGCTACACCTTC. Full variable domain (outside the CDR3, taken from reference TRBV11-2 and TRBJ1-2): EAGVAQSPRYKIIEKRQSVAFWCNPISGHATLYWYQQILGQGPKLLIQFQNNGVVDDSQLPKDRFSAERLKGVDSTLKIQPAKLEDSAVYLCASSLGTGLYYGYTFGSGTRLTVV.

This clonotype has just a few counts. V usage is TRBV12-3 or TRBV12-4 and J usage is TRBJ2-3, with 9 positions matching TRBD2. The CDR3 totals 16 residues. Losses at the gene ends were 3 bases for V and 5 bases for J; bases not matched to a gene: 9. The chain's CDR3 is CASSLGLAGAVDTQYF. CDR3 coding DNA: TGTGCCAGCAGTTTGGGGTTAGCGGGGGCAGTAGATACGCAGTATTTT.

The rearrangement joins TRBV13 to TRBJ2-1; maybe TRBD1 (6 bases). The germline V gene has CDR1 PRHDT and CDR2 FYEKMQ (reference sequence). CDR3 length: 18 amino acids. V lost 11 bases and J lost 6, with 32 bases in between. CDR3 residues: CAFSFVWTASLLSNEQFF. CDR3 DNA: TGTGCCTTCAGCTTTGTGTGGACAGCAAGCCTACTCTCCAATGAGCAGTTCTTC.

This clonotype has just a few counts. This sequence joins TRBV5-1 and TRBJ2-2; D possibly matches TRBD1 or TRBD2 (5 bases each). Trimming left V 4 bases short and J 1 base short, with 14 bases between. CDR1 is SGHRS and CDR2 is YFSETQ in the germline V gene. The CDR3 length is 16 residues. The DNA for the CDR3 is TGCGCCAGCAGCCCAGCCGGGACCGAGAACACCGGGGAGCTGTTTTTT. Its protein product is CASSPAGTENTGELFF.

V gene TRBV29-1 combines with J gene TRBJ2-1; 9 bases fit TRBD2. Germline loops: CDR1 SQVTM, CDR2 ANQGSEA. V lost 4 bases to trimming and J lost 5 bases; unmatched junction nucleotides: 15. The CDR3 is made up of 17 amino acids. The CDR3 coding sequence is TGCAGCGTTGCCCGTAGTGGCGGGAGGGCCCGGCACAATGAGCAGTTCTTC. This sequence encodes CSVARSGGRARHNEQFF.

This clonotype was picked up a small number of times. As DNA, the CDR3 is TGTGCCAGCAGCTTACCCACCTCCTCGACTAGCGGGGGGATAGATACGCAGTATTTT. This gives the protein CASSLPTSSTSGGIDTQYF. This sequence joins TRBV7-6 and TRBJ2-3, with 13 bases aligning to TRBD2. After removal of 2 bases from V and 5 bases from J, the junction contained 13 bases not matched to a gene. CDR3 size: 19 residues. The germline V gene encodes CDR1 SGHVS and CDR2 FNYEAQ.

This clonotype appeared a few times. The chain couples TRBV12-3 or TRBV12-4 to TRBJ2-2; TRBD2 matches at 8 bases. This CDR3 is built from 15 residues. V dropped 5 bases and J dropped 8; count of bases not matched to a gene: 10. CDR3 amino acids: CASSPGTRGSGELFF. Written as DNA, the CDR3 is TGTGCCAGCAGTCCCGGGACTAGGGGGTCAGGGGAGCTGTTTTTT.

This clonotype appeared many times. V is TRBV29-1 and J is TRBJ1-1; possible D gene TRBD1, 5 bases. The CDR3 spans 12 residues. CDR1 is SQVTM, CDR2 ANQGSEA, per germline. V lost 7 bases, J lost 4 bases, and 13 bases lay in between. This chain's CDR3 is CSAQFGGTEAFF. The CDR3 DNA follows: TGCAGCGCTCAGTTTGGGGGCACTGAAGCTTTCTTT.

This clonotype turned up a few times. The chain recombines TRBV2 with TRBJ2-7; TRBD1 aligns across 7 bases. J gave up 2 bases and V 4 bases, and 14 bases lay outside the gene matches. The CDR3 has 17 amino acids. CDR1 SNHLY and CDR2 FYNNEI come from the germline V gene. The CDR3 DNA reads TGTGCCAGCAGTGTTGGTTATGGACGACAGGGAACCTACGAGCAGTACTTC. Its protein is CASSVGYGRQGTYEQYF.

The chain joins TRBV27 to TRBJ1-2; tentatively, D is TRBD1 (6 bases). V lost 6 bases to trimming and J lost 8 bases, with 25 bases between them. This CDR3 has 16 amino acids. Germline V lookup: CDR1 MNHEY, CDR2 SMNVEV (reference sequence). The CDR3 loop reads CASSHTRQDGRVGYTF. The CDR3 nucleotides are TGTGCCAGCAGCCACACCCGACAGGACGGAAGGGTCGGCTACACCTTC.

The table lists this clonotype with a few counts. This chain links TRBV10-2 with TRBJ2-1, with TRBD2 identical over 8 bases. The CDR3 contains 13 residues. Germline CDR1 reads WSHSY; CDR2 reads SAAADI. For the CDR3, the DNA is TGCTCGGAGCCCCCCACTAGCGGCAATGAGCAGTTCTTC. Translated, it gives CSEPPTSGNEQFF.

This clonotype was seen more than once but under ten times. The chain recombines TRBV18 with TRBJ1-4; D uncertain. V was shortened by 3 bases and J by 5 bases, with 10 bases between the two germline ends. CDR3 length equals 14 residues. Germline loops: CDR1 KGHSH, CDR2 LQKENI. The CDR3 DNA follows: TGTGCCAGCTCACCCAACCCCCGGAATGAAAAACTGTTTTTT. The encoded protein is CASSPNPRNEKLFF.

This clonotype has just a few counts. Germline is not matched at one junction end, which may reflect a read error. The gene calls are TRBV20-1 and TRBJ2-1, with a tentative D call TRBD2 (6 bases). This CDR3 has 17 residues. From germline, CDR1 is DFQATT and CDR2 SNEGSKA (reference sequence). The CDR3 spells CSASDSTRPFSYNEQFF. Here the CDR3 DNA reads TGTAGTGCTAGCGACTCTACTAGACCCTTCTCCTACAATGAGCAGTTCTTC.

The chain links TRBV5-1 to TRBJ2-7; no clear D gene. CDR1 and CDR2 from the germline V gene are SGHRS and YFSETQ. Trimming removed 3 bases at V and 2 bases at J, with 15 bases between. The CDR3 loop spans 15 amino acids. CDR3: CASSSRIGPTYEQYF. The CDR3 coding sequence is TGCGCCAGCAGCTCCCGTATAGGACCGACCTACGAGCAGTACTTC.

This clonotype was observed a few times. In DNA form, the CDR3 reads TGTGCCAGCAGTCAAGGACGGGAGCAGTACTTC. The encoded protein is CASSQGREQYF. J is TRBJ2-7 and V is TRBV6-5; D uncertain. CDR1 is MNHEY, CDR2 SVGAGI, per germline. Trimming took 5 bases from V and 7 from J, leaving 9 bases between them. This CDR3 comprises 11 residues.

This chain uses TRBV12-3 or TRBV12-4 with TRBJ2-1; TRBD1 agrees at 8 bases. J gave up 5 bases and V 6 bases, and 6 bases lay outside the gene matches. CDR3 length equals 14 residues. The CDR3 nucleotides are TGTGCCAGCAGGGTGACAGGGGTCCACAATGAGCAGTTCTTC. As protein: CASRVTGVHNEQFF.

The rearrangement uses TRBV12-3 or TRBV12-4 and TRBJ2-2; no firm D call. The length of the CDR3 is 13 residues. V was pared by 2 bases and J by 9 bases, with 10 bases between. As DNA, the CDR3 is TGTGCCAGCAGTTTATCCATGGCTTGGGAGCTGTTTTTT. Translated: CASSLSMAWELFF.

The sample holds many counts of this clonotype. The rearrangement links TRBV7-2 to TRBJ2-6; D gene unclear. The V gene lost 2 bases and the J gene lost 0 bases, with 2 bases spanning the gap. CDR1 and CDR2 (germline): SGHTA, FQGNSA. CDR3 length: 14 residues. The CDR3 nucleotides are TGTGCCAGCAGCTTAATCTCTGGGGCCAACGTCCTGACTTTC. It yields the protein CASSLISGANVLTF.

This clonotype was seen a handful of times. The chain links TRBV5-1 to TRBJ2-3; 9 positions agree with TRBD2. The V segment lost 1 base and the J segment 7 bases; nucleotides outside the gene matches: 10. The CDR3 covers 16 residues. The germline V gene has CDR1 SGHRS and CDR2 YFSETQ. In nucleotides, the CDR3 is TGCGCCAGCAGCTTGCTCCCAGCGGGGGGCCTTTATACGCAGTATTTT. Amino acid sequence: CASSLLPAGGLYTQYF.

The chain couples TRBV24-1 to TRBJ2-2; tentatively, D is TRBD2 (6 bases). In germline, CDR1 is KGHDR, CDR2 SFDVKD. CDR3 length: 13 amino acids. V was pared by 7 bases and J by 5 bases, with 10 bases between. The CDR3 protein is CATRRGGTGELFF. CDR3 nucleotides: TGTGCCACCAGGAGGGGAGGTACCGGGGAGCTGTTTTTT.

The chain links TRBV19 to TRBJ2-7, with D possibly being TRBD1 or TRBD2 (6 bases each). Trimming took off 10 bases at V and 6 bases at J, with 13 bases between the two ends. The CDR3 is made up of 11 amino acids. CDR1 is LNHDA and CDR2 is SQIVND in the germline V gene (reference sequence). The CDR3 coding sequence is TGTGCCACCGCCAGGGGAGGCGAGCAGTACTTC. Amino acids: CATARGGEQYF.

The chain recombines TRBV6-5 with TRBJ2-7; 11 positions agree with TRBD1. Germline CDR1 MNHEY, CDR2 SVGAGI. V dropped 2 bases and J dropped 3; count of bases not matched to a gene: 0. The CDR3 runs to 14 residues. This chain's CDR3 is CASSYGTGGYEQYF. As DNA, the CDR3 is TGTGCCAGCAGTTACGGGACAGGGGGCTACGAGCAGTACTTC.

This clonotype was seen only a few times. The V and J genes are TRBV3-1 and TRBJ1-1, with D tentatively TRBD1 (6 bases). V was pared by 3 bases and J by 0 bases, with 8 bases between. Germline V gene sequence: CDR1 LGHDT, CDR2 YNNKEL (reference sequence). CDR3 length: 14 amino acids. In nucleotides, the CDR3 is TGTGCCAGCAGCCAGACAGGTCTGAACACTGAAGCTTTCTTT. Its translation: CASSQTGLNTEAFF.

J is TRBJ2-1 and V is TRBV15, with 7 bases fitting TRBD2. Germline CDR1 LNHNV, CDR2 YYDKDF (reference sequence). This CDR3 is 17 amino acids long. V gave up 4 bases and J gave up 6 bases; unmatched junction bases: 15. In nucleotides, the CDR3 is TGTGCCACCAGCACCACACTGGGGAGGGTTTTCAGCAATGAGCAGTTCTTC. Amino acids: CATSTTLGRVFSNEQFF. Combining the CDR3 with reference TRBV15 and TRBJ2-1 gives the whole variable domain DAMVIQNPRYQVTQFGKPVTLSCSQTLNHNVMYWYQQKSSQAPKLLFHYYDKDFNNEADTPDNFQSRRPNTSFCFLDIRSPGLGDTAMYLCATSTTLGRVFSNEQFFGPGTRLTVL.

This clonotype has only a few counts. The chain uses TRBV20-1 and TRBJ2-5; D gene ambiguous. This CDR3 is built from 12 residues. Germline CDR1 and CDR2: DFQATT and SNEGSKA (reference sequence). V was cut by 1 base and J by 5 bases, with 8 bases left in between. The CDR3, as DNA: TGCAGTGCTAGAGTGCGTGGGGAGACCCAGTACTTC. Amino acids: CSARVRGETQYF.

There are a few counts of this clonotype. This sequence joins TRBV28 and TRBJ2-2; 11 bases are a match to TRBD2. V shed 2 bases, J shed 0 bases, and the junction held 11 bases outside the gene matches. CDR3 length: 20 amino acids. CDR1 is MDHEN, CDR2 SYDVKM, per germline. Here the CDR3 reads CASSLPGLAERIANTGELFF. The CDR3 bases are TGTGCCAGCAGTTTACCGGGACTAGCGGAGCGGATCGCGAACACCGGGGAGCTGTTTTTT.